This TCR beta chain was captured in a study of blood T cell repertoires in COVID-19. The assay was immunoSEQ multiplex PCR, and TCRdb's table has in-frame clones only and misses some. The data hold just over 60,000 clones, with roughly three quarters observed a single time. The CDR3 spans 14 residues. The V and J ends lost 2 bases and 2 bases respectively, with 10 bases between them. Per the germline V gene, CDR1 is KGHSH and CDR2 is LQKENI. The clonotype was recovered from a woman aged 80 or over with active or convalescent COVID-19. Sequencing was performed on peripheral blood. The V call is TRBV18, the J call TRBJ2-7; tentatively, D is TRBD2 (5 bases). CDR3 nucleotide sequence: TGTGCCAGCTCACCAGATAACGGGACCTACGAGCAGTACTTC. Its translation: CASSPDNGTYEQYF.